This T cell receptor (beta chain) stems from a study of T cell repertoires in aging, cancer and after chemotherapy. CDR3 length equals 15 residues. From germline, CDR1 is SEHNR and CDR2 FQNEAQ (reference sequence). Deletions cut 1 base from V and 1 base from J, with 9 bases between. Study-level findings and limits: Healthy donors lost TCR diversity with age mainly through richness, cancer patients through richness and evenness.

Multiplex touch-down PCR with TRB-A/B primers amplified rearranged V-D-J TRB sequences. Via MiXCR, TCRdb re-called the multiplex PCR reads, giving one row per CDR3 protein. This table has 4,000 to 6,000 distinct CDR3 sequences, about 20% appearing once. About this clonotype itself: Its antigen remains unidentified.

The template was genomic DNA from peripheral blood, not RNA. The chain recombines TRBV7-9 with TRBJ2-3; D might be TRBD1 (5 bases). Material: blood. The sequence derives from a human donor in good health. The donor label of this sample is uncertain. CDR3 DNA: TGTGCCAGCAGCTTAGTGATAGGGGGCACAGATACGCAGTATTTT. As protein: CASSLVIGGTDTQYF.